This T cell receptor (beta chain) comes out of a study of blood T cell repertoires in COVID-19. Study summary: PBMCs, B-cell-depleted T cells, or T cells provided the cDNA or gDNA that made up the material.

This table comes from immunoSEQ multiplex PCR, and its TCRdb copy is limited to in-frame clones, with some not included. The sample gives 60,000 to 80,000 clones, 70% to 90% of which show up once; 3.9% is in the top ten. The source of this sequence is a human donor in a cohort sampled during active COVID-19. Sequencing was done on a sample of peripheral blood.

For the CDR3, the DNA is TGTGCCAGCAGCTTGGCCAAAGGACAGGTTTCCTACAATGAGCAGTTCTTC. This codes for CASSLAKGQVSYNEQFF. The chain links TRBV5-6 to TRBJ2-1, with 7 bases fitting TRBD1. This CDR3 has 17 amino acids. J was trimmed by 1 base and V by 0 bases; bases with no gene match: 7. CDR1 and CDR2 (germline): SGHDT, YYEEEE.